This TCR beta chain is from a study of tumor and adjacent non-tumor tissue in lung cancer. The template was RNA from unsorted bulk tissue. Donors were chemotherapy-naive, newly diagnosed lung cancer surgical patients in China, August–November 2014. Findings and limits, study-wide: Tumor tissue had significantly higher TCR diversity than normal lung. Shorter survival was associated with higher TCR diversity in tumors.

Details on this clonotype: Antigen: not known.

Deletions cut 4 bases from V and 3 bases from J, with 11 bases between. The CDR3 length is 14 residues. CDR1 and CDR2 from the germline V gene are MDHEN and SYDVKM. The library came from three nested PCR rounds adapted from ARM-PCR protocols. Using its own MiXCR run on the multiplex PCR reads, TCRdb lists one record per CDR3 protein. The sample contains about 110,000 distinct CDR3 sequences, around 82% of which appear only once. This TCR derives from a man aged 70-80 years with non-small cell lung cancer. The gene calls are TRBV28 and TRBJ2-3, with TRBD1 as a possible D gene (6 bases). Sequenced: lung tumor tissue. CDR3 amino acids: CASSSRDTTDTQYF. CDR3 sequence (DNA): TGTGCCAGCAGTTCTAGGGACACAACAGATACGCAGTATTTT.